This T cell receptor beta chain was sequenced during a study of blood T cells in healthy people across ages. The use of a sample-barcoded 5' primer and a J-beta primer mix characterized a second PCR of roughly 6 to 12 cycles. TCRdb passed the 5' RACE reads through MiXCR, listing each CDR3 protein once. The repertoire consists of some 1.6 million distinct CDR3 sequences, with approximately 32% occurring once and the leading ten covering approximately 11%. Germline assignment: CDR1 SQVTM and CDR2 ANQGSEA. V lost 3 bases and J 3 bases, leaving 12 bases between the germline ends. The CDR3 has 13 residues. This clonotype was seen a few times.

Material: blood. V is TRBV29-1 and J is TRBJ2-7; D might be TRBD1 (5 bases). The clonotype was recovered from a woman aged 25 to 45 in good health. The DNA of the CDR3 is TGCAGCGTTGATAACCAAGGGGACTACGAGCAGTACTTC. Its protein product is CSVDNQGDYEQYF.